This T cell receptor beta chain was captured by sequencing in a study of T cell responses to AZD1222 COVID-19 vaccine. Some clones are missing from TCRdb's copy, which holds only in-frame ones; the method was immunoSEQ multiplex PCR. The data show some 98,000 clones, roughly 86% seen once. From germline, CDR1 is SEHNR and CDR2 FQNEAQ (reference sequence). CDR3 length equals 16 residues. J was trimmed by 3 bases and V by 3 bases; bases with no gene match: 6. About this clone itself: Its antigen is unidentified.

Regarding the study as a whole: After two AZD1222 doses, spike-specific TCR breadth and depth rose versus day 0. Repertoires in all cases were sampled only once the peak T cell response had passed. Vaccine-associated CD4 TCRs ranged over spike, dominating at 160-218 and 743-854.

Sequences were derived from peripheral blood, sampled 28 days after the second AZD1222 dose. The sequence came from an adult who received the AZD1222 COVID-19 vaccine. The chain links TRBV7-9 to TRBJ2-7, with 12 bases fitting TRBD2. The chain's CDR3 is CASSFPGLAGLYEQYF. As DNA, the CDR3 is TGTGCCAGCAGCTTTCCGGGACTAGCGGGCCTCTACGAGCAGTACTTC.